This T cell receptor (beta chain) was captured by sequencing in a study of blood T cell repertoires in COVID-19. Background on the study: Whether acute or convalescent, the COVID-19 samples came from the United States, Italy and Spain. T cells, B-cell-depleted T cells, or PBMCs provided the cDNA or gDNA that served as material.

Under the authors' procedure: Reference gene primer amplification gave estimated nucleated cell counts. The repertoire was sequenced with immunoSEQ multiplex PCR; TCRdb's copy has only in-frame clones and lacks some. V, J and clone size are those of that table, while D and trimming were read from the DNA. The table shows under 130,000 clones, with 65% to 90% occurring only once. Trimming cost V 3 bases and J 4 bases, with 12 bases left between them. Germline V gene sequence: CDR1 MDHEN, CDR2 SYDVKM. This CDR3 comprises 14 residues. The sample consisted of peripheral blood. The chain has TRBV28 and TRBJ1-1, with a weak D call TRBD1 (6 bases). The clonotype comes from a man in his fifties with acute or convalescent COVID-19. The CDR3 DNA follows: TGTGCCAGCAGTTTGGCAGGGGTCCGCACTGAAGCTTTCTTT. Protein sequence: CASSLAGVRTEAFF. The whole variable domain, remainder taken from reference TRBV28 and TRBJ1-1, is DVKVTQSSRYLVKRTGEKVFLECVQDMDHENMFWYRQDPGLGLRLIYFSYDVKMKEKGDIPEGYSVSREKKERFSLILESASTNQTSMYLCASSLAGVRTEAFFGQGTRLTVV.